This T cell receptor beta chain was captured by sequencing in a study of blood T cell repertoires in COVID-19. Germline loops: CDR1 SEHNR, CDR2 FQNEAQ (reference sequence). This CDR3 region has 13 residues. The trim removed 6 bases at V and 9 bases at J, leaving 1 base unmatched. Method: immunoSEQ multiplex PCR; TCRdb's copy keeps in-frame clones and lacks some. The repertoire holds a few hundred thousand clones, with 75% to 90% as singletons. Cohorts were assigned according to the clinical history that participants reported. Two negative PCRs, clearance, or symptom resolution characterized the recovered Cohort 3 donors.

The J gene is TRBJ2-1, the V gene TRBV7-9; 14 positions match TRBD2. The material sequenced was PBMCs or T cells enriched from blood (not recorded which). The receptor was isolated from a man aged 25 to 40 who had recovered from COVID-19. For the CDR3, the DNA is TGTGCCAGCAGTGGACTAGCGGGAGGTGAGCAGTTCTTC. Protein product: CASSGLAGGEQFF.